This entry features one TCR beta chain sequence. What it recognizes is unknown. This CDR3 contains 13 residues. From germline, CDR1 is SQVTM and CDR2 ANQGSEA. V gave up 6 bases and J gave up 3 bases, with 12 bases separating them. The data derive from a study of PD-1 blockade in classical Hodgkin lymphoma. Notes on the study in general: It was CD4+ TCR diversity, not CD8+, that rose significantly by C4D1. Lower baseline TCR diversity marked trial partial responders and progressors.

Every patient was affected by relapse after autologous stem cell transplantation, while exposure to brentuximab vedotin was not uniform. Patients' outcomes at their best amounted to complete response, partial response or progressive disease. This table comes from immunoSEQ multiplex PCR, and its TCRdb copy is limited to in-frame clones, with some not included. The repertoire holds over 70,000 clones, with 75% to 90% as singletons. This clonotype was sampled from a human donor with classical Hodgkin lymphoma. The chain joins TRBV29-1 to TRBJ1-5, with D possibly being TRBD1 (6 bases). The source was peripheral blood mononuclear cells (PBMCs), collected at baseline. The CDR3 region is CSVSRGVNQPQHF. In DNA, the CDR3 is TGCAGCGTCTCCAGGGGAGTCAATCAGCCCCAGCATTTT.